Below are 23 T cell receptor beta chains sequenced from a single sample in a study of radiotherapy plus CTLA-4 blockade in lung cancer (dated by TCRdb to 2017 to 2018). Library generation was performed with the immunoSEQ multiplex PCR assay. TCRdb mirrors the immuneACCESS table, restricted to in-frame sequences. Some clones are absent from its copies; in checked studies, under half trace to an unresolved V gene, and the reason for the others is unknown. This sample has tens of thousands of clones in its table, and roughly 77% of those were observed once. 8.5% of the sample rests with the top ten. This material consisted of peripheral blood, taken from a patient treated with radiotherapy plus ipilimumab. The receptors come from a human donor with non-small cell lung cancer who had a complete response to radiotherapy plus ipilimumab.

This chain connects TRBV15 to TRBJ1-5; 7 nucleotides line up with TRBD1. After removal of 4 bases from V and 5 bases from J, the junction contained 8 bases not matched to a gene. CDR1 LNHNV and CDR2 YYDKDF come from the germline V gene (reference sequence). CDR3 length: 15 residues. The CDR3 is CATSITDRAHQPQHF. The CDR3 DNA sequence: TGTGCCACCAGCATAACAGACAGGGCCCATCAGCCCCAGCATTTT. The full variable domain, with the rest looked up from reference TRBV15 and TRBJ1-5, is DAMVIQNPRYQVTQFGKPVTLSCSQTLNHNVMYWYQQKSSQAPKLLFHYYDKDFNNEADTPDNFQSRRPNTSFCFLDIRSPGLGDTAMYLCATSITDRAHQPQHFGDGTRLSIL.

The chain uses TRBV14 and TRBJ1-2; D perhaps matches TRBD1 (6 bases). Germline V lookup: CDR1 SGHDN, CDR2 FVKESK. There are 17 residues in the CDR3. Trimming removed 0 bases from V and 4 bases from J, with 18 bases in between. CDR3 protein: CASSQDQGQGQSYGYTF. In DNA, the CDR3 is TGTGCCAGCAGCCAAGATCAAGGGCAGGGGCAAAGCTATGGCTACACCTTC.

The chain is built from TRBV19 and TRBJ2-7; TRBD2 aligns across 9 bases. CDR3 size: 16 residues. CDR1 LNHDA and CDR2 SQIVND come from the germline V gene (reference sequence). The ends lost 7 bases at V and 0 bases at J; junction bases unmatched: 10. The CDR3 spells CASIKFGGRDSYEQYV. The CDR3 DNA follows: TGTGCCAGTATAAAATTCGGCGGGAGGGACTCCTACGAGCAGTACGTC.

CDR3 DNA: TGTGCCAGCTCACCAATGGGACTTTCGAACACCGGGGAGCTGTTTTTT. Translated, it gives CASSPMGLSNTGELFF. The gene calls are TRBV18 and TRBJ2-2, with a weak D call TRBD2 (6 bases). V gave up 2 bases and J gave up 0 bases, with 10 bases separating them. CDR1 KGHSH and CDR2 LQKENI come from the germline V gene. The CDR3 spans 16 residues.

The CDR3 protein is CASSSGTANNEQFF. The DNA for the CDR3 is TGTGCCAGCAGCTCCGGGACAGCGAACAATGAGCAGTTCTTC. The chain is built from TRBV7-2 and TRBJ2-1, with 7 bases identical to TRBD1. J gave up 5 bases and V 4 bases, and 5 bases lay outside the gene matches. CDR3 length equals 14 residues. CDR1 SGHTA and CDR2 FQGNSA come from the germline V gene.

This sequence joins TRBV11-2 and TRBJ1-2, with 7 bases identical to TRBD1. This CDR3 region has 15 residues. V shed 4 bases, J shed 2 bases, and the junction held 7 bases outside the gene matches. Germline CDR1 SGHAT, CDR2 FQNNGV. Written as DNA, the CDR3 is TGTGCCAGCAGCTCATCCACAGGGGCCAACTATGGCTACACCTTC. Translated: CASSSSTGANYGYTF.

The genes are TRBV10-1 and TRBJ2-5; a weak D match, TRBD2 (5 bases). Trimming took 2 bases from V and 5 from J, leaving 9 bases between them. The CDR3 is 13 amino acids. The V gene's germline CDR1 is WNHNN and CDR2 SYGVQD (reference sequence). CDR3 loop: CASSEGLAETQYF. CDR3 DNA sequence: TGCGCCAGCAGTGAGGGGTTAGCGGAGACCCAGTACTTC.

The J gene is TRBJ1-2, the V gene TRBV5-6; 12 bases match TRBD1. V was pared by 4 bases and J by 4 bases, with 14 bases of the junction left unmatched. This CDR3 spans 18 amino acids. Germline CDR1 and CDR2: SGHDT and YYEEEE. The CDR3, as DNA: TGTGCCAGCAGCGACAACCGGGACAGGGGGCGCCAGAGCTATGGCTACACCTTC. It yields the protein CASSDNRDRGRQSYGYTF.

This clone was seen a single time. The DNA for the CDR3 is TGTGCCAGCAGTTTAGCCCGACAGGGGGGCTACGAGCAGTACTTC. Protein: CASSLARQGGYEQYF. This sequence joins TRBV28 and TRBJ2-7; the match to TRBD1 covers 9 bases. CDR3 size: 15 residues. J lost 3 bases, V lost 2 bases, and 5 bases had no gene match. Germline V gene sequence: CDR1 MDHEN, CDR2 SYDVKM. Combining the CDR3 with reference TRBV28 and TRBJ2-7 gives the whole variable domain DVKVTQSSRYLVKRTGEKVFLECVQDMDHENMFWYRQDPGLGLRLIYFSYDVKMKEKGDIPEGYSVSREKKERFSLILESASTNQTSMYLCASSLARQGGYEQYFGPGTRLTVT.

The chain joins TRBV18 to TRBJ2-1, with TRBD2 identical over 7 bases. Germline CDR1 reads KGHSH; CDR2 reads LQKENI. The CDR3 runs to 14 residues. V lost 2 bases to trimming and J lost 4 bases; unmatched junction nucleotides: 2. Written as DNA, the CDR3 is TGTGCCAGCTCACCAGCGGGGGTGTACAATGAGCAGTTCTTC. This sequence encodes CASSPAGVYNEQFF.

The CDR3 DNA reads TGTGCCAGCCGCTCTGGGGGGGACATTCAGTACTTC. It specifies CASRSGGDIQYF. V is TRBV2 and J is TRBJ2-4; 7 nucleotides line up with TRBD2. Looked up from germline, CDR1 is SNHLY and CDR2 is FYNNEI. The J segment lost 8 bases and the V segment lost 8 bases, leaving 6 bases of the junction unmatched. CDR3 size: 12 residues.

This clone showed up just a few times. CDR3 residues: CASSQGTGGAGNTIYF. CDR3 bases: TGTGCCAGCAGCCAAGGGACAGGGGGTGCTGGAAACACCATATATTTT. The rearrangement uses TRBV14 and TRBJ1-3; TRBD1 matches at 10 bases. The CDR3 runs 16 residues. Germline loops: CDR1 SGHDN, CDR2 FVKESK. V shed 1 base, J shed 2 bases, and the junction held 2 bases outside the gene matches.

The chain has TRBV27 and TRBJ2-1, with 10 nucleotides matching TRBD1. The CDR3 sequence is 16 residues long. Per the germline V gene, CDR1 is MNHEY and CDR2 is SMNVEV (reference sequence). The V gene end was trimmed by 7 bases and the J gene end by 7 bases; junction bases not matched to a gene: 13. The chain's CDR3 is CASNLLTGGAGNEQFF. For the CDR3, the DNA is TGTGCCAGCAACCTATTGACAGGGGGCGCAGGTAATGAGCAGTTCTTC.

The V gene is TRBV5-4, the J gene TRBJ2-2, with D maybe TRBD2 (7 bases). The CDR3 consists of 15 residues. Germline V gives CDR1 SGHNT, CDR2 YYREEE (reference sequence). The V gene lost 0 bases and the J gene lost 7 bases, with 13 bases spanning the gap. The CDR3 nucleotides read TGTGCCAGCAGCTTGGGTGGGGGGGCCGGCGGGGAGCTGTTTTTT. Its translation is CASSLGGGAGGELFF.

The J gene is TRBJ2-2, the V gene TRBV9; 10 bases agree with TRBD2. This CDR3 is 16 amino acids long. Per the germline V gene, CDR1 is SGDLS and CDR2 is YYNGEE. With V trimmed by 3 bases and J by 6 bases, 8 bases remained unmatched. The CDR3 loop reads CASSDSGGRFSGELFF. In nucleotides, the CDR3 is TGTGCCAGCAGCGATAGCGGGGGGCGTTTTTCCGGGGAGCTGTTTTTT.

This chain uses TRBV7-2 with TRBJ1-1; D uncertain. The germline gives CDR1 SGHTA, CDR2 FQGNSA. The CDR3 is made up of 14 amino acids. Trimming pared 5 bases from V and 2 bases from J, leaving 12 bases between. The CDR3 reads CASSPPGYNTEAFF. Here the CDR3 DNA reads TGTGCCAGCAGCCCCCCGGGGTATAACACTGAAGCTTTCTTT.

The V gene is TRBV9, the J gene TRBJ1-3; D uncertain. This CDR3 region has 13 residues. The ends were cut back, 3 bases at V and 0 bases at J, with 4 bases in the middle. In germline, CDR1 is SGDLS, CDR2 YYNGEE. As DNA, the CDR3 is TGTGCCAGCAGCGGCGGCTCTGGAAACACCATATATTTT. The encoded protein is CASSGGSGNTIYF.

This clone showed up just a few times. The chain recombines TRBV7-9 with TRBJ1-1; D is perhaps TRBD1 (5 bases). Germline-derived CDR1 and CDR2 are SEHNR and FQNEAQ (reference sequence). With 5 bases removed from V and 4 bases from J, the gap between germline ends came to 11 bases. The CDR3 length is 13 residues. This CDR3 reads CASSLGLGTEAFF. The DNA of the CDR3 is TGTGCCAGCAGCCTGGGGCTGGGCACTGAAGCTTTCTTT. Variable domain in full (rest from reference TRBV7-9 and TRBJ1-1): DTGVSQNPRHKITKRGQNVTFRCDPISEHNRLYWYRQTLGQGPEFLTYFQNEAQLEKSRLLSDRFSAERPKGSFSTLEIQRTEQGDSAMYLCASSLGLGTEAFFGQGTRLTVV.

A few counts support this clone. This chain uses TRBV9 with TRBJ2-3; the match to TRBD1 covers 7 bases. Germline CDR1 SGDLS, CDR2 YYNGEE. V lost 2 bases, J lost 0 bases, and 12 bases stayed unmatched. The CDR3 sequence is 18 residues long. The CDR3 loop reads CASSVAARTGFSTDTQYF. CDR3 in DNA: TGTGCCAGCAGCGTGGCGGCCCGGACAGGTTTTAGCACAGATACGCAGTATTTT.

This chain links TRBV2 with TRBJ1-2, with D tentatively TRBD1 (6 bases). Germline loops: CDR1 SNHLY, CDR2 FYNNEI. The CDR3 loop spans 14 amino acids. The V gene lost 4 bases and the J gene lost 2 bases, with 11 bases spanning the gap. The CDR3 bases are TGTGCCAGCAGTGTGAATCAGGGGAACTATGGCTACACCTTC. Translated: CASSVNQGNYGYTF.

The CDR3 protein is CASSSTGGTNEKLFF. The CDR3 bases are TGTGCCAGCAGCTCCACGGGAGGGACTAATGAAAAACTGTTTTTT. The chain joins TRBV5-6 to TRBJ1-4; no reliable D call. V was shortened by 3 bases and J by 2 bases, with 11 bases between the two germline ends. The V gene's germline CDR1 is SGHDT and CDR2 YYEEEE. The CDR3 has 15 residues.

This clone has only a few counts. The V call is TRBV6-1, the J call TRBJ2-7, with D possibly TRBD2 on 6 matching bases. There are 13 residues in the CDR3. The V end was cut by 7 bases, the J end by 2 bases, with 12 bases between. CDR1 MNHNS and CDR2 SASEGT come from the germline V gene. The CDR3 loop reads CASTGGATYEQYV. The CDR3 DNA reads as TGTGCCAGCACGGGCGGGGCAACCTACGAGCAGTACGTC.

This clone was detected only once. The chain has TRBV11-2 and TRBJ2-3, with TRBD2 matching 13 bases. CDR1 is SGHAT and CDR2 is FQNNGV in the germline V gene. V lost 2 bases to trimming and J lost 8 bases; unmatched junction nucleotides: 7. CDR3 size: 16 residues. The CDR3 region is CASSLPTSGGQGTQYF. Written as DNA, the CDR3 is TGTGCCAGCAGCTTACCGACTAGCGGGGGGCAGGGTACGCAGTATTTT.